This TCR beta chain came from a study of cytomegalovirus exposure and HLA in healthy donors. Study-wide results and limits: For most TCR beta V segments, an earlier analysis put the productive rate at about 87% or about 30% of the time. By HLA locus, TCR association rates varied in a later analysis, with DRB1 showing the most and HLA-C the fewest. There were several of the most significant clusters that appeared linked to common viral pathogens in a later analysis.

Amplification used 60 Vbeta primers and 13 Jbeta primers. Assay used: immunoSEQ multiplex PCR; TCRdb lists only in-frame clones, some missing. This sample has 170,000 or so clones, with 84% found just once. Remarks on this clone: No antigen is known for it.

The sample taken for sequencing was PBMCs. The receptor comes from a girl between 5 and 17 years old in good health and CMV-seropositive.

In DNA form, the CDR3 reads TGTGCCAGCAGTGAAAGCTCCTACGAGCAGTACTTC. Translated, it gives CASSESSYEQYF. V usage is TRBV6-1 and J usage is TRBJ2-5; D gene unclear. The end of the DNA is better explained by TRBJ2-7, so the J call may be wrong. Germline V CDR1 and CDR2: MNHNS, SASEGT. The CDR3 covers 12 residues.